This T cell receptor beta chain was recovered during a study of radiotherapy plus CTLA-4 blockade in lung cancer. Assay used: immunoSEQ multiplex PCR; TCRdb lists only in-frame clones, some missing. The repertoire holds approximately 65,000 clones, approximately 80% seen once, with roughly 4.7% in the top ten. Germline CDR1 reads KGHSH; CDR2 reads LQKENI. The CDR3 runs to 14 residues. V was pared by 2 bases and J by 1 base, with 8 bases between. The TCR comes from a human donor with non-small cell lung cancer who had a complete response to radiotherapy plus ipilimumab. The chain employs TRBV18 and TRBJ1-2; D unclear. This specimen was peripheral blood, taken from a patient treated with radiotherapy plus ipilimumab. CDR3 coding DNA: TGTGCCAGCTCACCAGGGGAGGTTAACTATGGCTACACCTTC. Translated: CASSPGEVNYGYTF.